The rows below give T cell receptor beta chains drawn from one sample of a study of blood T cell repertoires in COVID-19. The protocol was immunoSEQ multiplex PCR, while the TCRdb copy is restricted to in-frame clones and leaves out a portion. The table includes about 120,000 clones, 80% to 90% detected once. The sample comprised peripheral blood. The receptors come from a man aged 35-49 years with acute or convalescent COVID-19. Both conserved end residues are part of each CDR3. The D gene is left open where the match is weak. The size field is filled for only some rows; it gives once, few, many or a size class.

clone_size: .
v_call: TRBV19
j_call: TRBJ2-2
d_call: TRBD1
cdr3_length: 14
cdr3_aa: CASSMYRGTGELFF
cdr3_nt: TGTGCCAGTAGTATGTACAGGGGAACCGGGGAGCTGTTTTTT

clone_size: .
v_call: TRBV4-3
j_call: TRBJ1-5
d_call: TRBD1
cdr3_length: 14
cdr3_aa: CASSQGQGNQPQHF
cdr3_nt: TGCGCCAGCAGCCAAGGACAGGGGAACCAGCCCCAGCATTTT

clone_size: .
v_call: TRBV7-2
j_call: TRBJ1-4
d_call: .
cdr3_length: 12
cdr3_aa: CASGRVGEKLFF
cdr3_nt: TGTGCCAGCGGCAGGGTGGGCGAAAAACTGTTTTTT

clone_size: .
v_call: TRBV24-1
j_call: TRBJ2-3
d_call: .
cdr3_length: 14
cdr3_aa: CATSGDPSTDTQYF
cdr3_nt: TGTGCCACCAGCGGGGATCCTAGCACAGATACGCAGTATTTT

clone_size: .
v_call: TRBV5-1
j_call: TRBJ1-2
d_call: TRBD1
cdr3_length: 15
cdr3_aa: CASKFQGAGNYGYTF
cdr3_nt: TGCGCCAGCAAATTCCAGGGGGCCGGTAACTATGGCTACACCTTC

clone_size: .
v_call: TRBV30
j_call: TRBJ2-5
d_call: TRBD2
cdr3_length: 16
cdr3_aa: CAWSDHLTSGSETQYF
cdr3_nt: TGTGCCTGGAGTGACCACCTGACTAGCGGGAGTGAGACCCAGTACTTC

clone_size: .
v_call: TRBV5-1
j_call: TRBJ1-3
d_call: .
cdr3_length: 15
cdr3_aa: CASAIDRHSGNTIYF
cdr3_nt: TGCGCCAGCGCGATAGACCGACACTCTGGAAACACCATATATTTT

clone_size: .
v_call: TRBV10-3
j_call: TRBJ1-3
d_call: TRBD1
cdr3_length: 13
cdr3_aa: CATKDRVGNTIYF
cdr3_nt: TGTGCCACCAAAGACAGGGTCGGAAACACCATATATTTT

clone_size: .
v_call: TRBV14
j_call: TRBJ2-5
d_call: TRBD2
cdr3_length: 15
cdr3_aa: CASSLSAGLKETQYF
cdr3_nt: TGTGCCAGCAGCCTTTCAGCGGGACTAAAAGAGACCCAGTACTTC

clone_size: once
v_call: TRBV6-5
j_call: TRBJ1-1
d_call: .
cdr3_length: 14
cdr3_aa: CASRDKQGHAEAFF
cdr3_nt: TGTGCCAGCAGGGACAAACAGGGTCATGCTGAAGCTTTCTTT

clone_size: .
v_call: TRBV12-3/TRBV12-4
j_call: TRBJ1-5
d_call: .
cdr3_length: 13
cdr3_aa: CASSLRGTQPQHF
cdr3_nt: TGTGCCAGCAGTTTAAGGGGCACTCAGCCCCAGCATTTT

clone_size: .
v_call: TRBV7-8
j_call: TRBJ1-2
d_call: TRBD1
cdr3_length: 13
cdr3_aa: CASSLGQNYGYTF
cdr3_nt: TGTGCCAGCAGCTTGGGACAGAACTATGGCTACACCTTC

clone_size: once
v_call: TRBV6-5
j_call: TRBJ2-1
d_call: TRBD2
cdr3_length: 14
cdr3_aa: CASSQLAGRNEQFF
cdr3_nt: TGTGCCAGCAGCCAGCTAGCGGGACGCAATGAGCAGTTCTTC

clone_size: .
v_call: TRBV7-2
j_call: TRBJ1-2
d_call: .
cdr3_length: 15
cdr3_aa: CASSLDSTPNYGYTF
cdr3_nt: TGTGCCAGCAGCCTTGACAGCACCCCTAACTATGGCTACACCTTC

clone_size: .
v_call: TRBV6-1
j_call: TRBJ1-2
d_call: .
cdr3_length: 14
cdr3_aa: CASSDGVGDYGYTF
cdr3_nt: TGTGCCAGCAGTGACGGAGTAGGGGACTATGGCTACACCTTC

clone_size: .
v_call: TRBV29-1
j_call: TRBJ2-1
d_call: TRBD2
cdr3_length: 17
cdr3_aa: CSARTSGSGRADNEQFF
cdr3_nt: TGCAGCGCTAGGACTAGCGGGAGTGGGAGAGCCGACAATGAGCAGTTCTTC

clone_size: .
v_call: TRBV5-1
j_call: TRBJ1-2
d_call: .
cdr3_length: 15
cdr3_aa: CASSLGTVTNYGYTF
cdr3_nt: TGCGCCAGCAGCTTGGGGACAGTAACTAACTATGGCTACACCTTC

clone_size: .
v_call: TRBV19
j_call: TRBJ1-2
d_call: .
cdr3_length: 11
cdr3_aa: CASFSGGGYTF
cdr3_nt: TGTGCCAGCTTTTCCGGGGGTGGCTACACCTTC

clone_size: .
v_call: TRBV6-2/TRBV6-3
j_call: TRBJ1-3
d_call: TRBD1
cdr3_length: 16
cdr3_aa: CASSGQGPPSGNTIYF
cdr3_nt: TGTGCCAGCAGTGGACAGGGCCCCCCATCTGGAAACACCATATATTTT

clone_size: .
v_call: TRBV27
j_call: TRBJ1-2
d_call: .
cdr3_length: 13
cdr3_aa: CASRDSANYGYTF
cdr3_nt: TGTGCCAGCAGGGACAGTGCTAACTATGGCTACACCTTC

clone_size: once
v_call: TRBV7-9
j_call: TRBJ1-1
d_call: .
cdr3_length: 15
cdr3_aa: CASSRRTGLNTEAFF
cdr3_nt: TGTGCCAGCAGCCGTCGAACAGGGCTGAACACTGAAGCTTTCTTT

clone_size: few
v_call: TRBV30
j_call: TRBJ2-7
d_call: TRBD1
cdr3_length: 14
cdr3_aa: CAWSWGQGTYEQYF
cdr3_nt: TGTGCCTGGAGTTGGGGACAGGGTACCTACGAGCAGTACTTC

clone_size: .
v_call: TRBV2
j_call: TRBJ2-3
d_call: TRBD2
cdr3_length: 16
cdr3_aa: CASSGTSGSSTDTQYF
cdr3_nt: TGTGCCAGCAGCGGGACTAGCGGGAGTTCAACAGATACGCAGTATTTT

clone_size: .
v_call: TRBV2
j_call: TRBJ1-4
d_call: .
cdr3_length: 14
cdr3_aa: CASRNRDLGEKLFF
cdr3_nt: TGTGCCAGCAGGAACAGGGACCTTGGAGAAAAACTGTTTTTT

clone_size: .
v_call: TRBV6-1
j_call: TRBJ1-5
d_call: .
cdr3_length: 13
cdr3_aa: CASSEGQNQPQHF
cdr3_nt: TGTGCCAGCAGTGAAGGACAGAATCAGCCCCAGCATTTT

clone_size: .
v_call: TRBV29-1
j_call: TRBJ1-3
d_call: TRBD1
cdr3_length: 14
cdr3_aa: CSGMQGGSGNTIYF
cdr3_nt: TGCAGTGGAATGCAGGGGGGCTCTGGAAACACCATATATTTT

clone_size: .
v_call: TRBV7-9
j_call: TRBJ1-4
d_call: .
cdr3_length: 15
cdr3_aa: CASSFPSATNEKLFF
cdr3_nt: TGTGCCAGCAGCTTCCCCTCTGCAACTAATGAAAAACTGTTTTTT

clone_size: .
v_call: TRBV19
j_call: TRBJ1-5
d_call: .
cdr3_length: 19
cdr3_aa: CASSIGGGRIQYSNQPQHF
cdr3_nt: TGTGCCAGTAGTATAGGGGGGGGCCGAATACAATATAGCAATCAGCCCCAGCATTTT

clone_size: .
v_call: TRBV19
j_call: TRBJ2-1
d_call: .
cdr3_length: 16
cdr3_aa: CASRSSGTRGYNEQFF
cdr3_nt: TGTGCCAGTAGATCATCCGGGACGCGGGGCTACAATGAGCAGTTCTTC

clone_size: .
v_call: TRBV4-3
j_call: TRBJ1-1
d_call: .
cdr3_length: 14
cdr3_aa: CASSRHEGTTEAFF
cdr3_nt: TGCGCCAGCAGCCGCCACGAGGGAACCACTGAAGCTTTCTTT

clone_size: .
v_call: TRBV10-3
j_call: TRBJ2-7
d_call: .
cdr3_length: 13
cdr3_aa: CAISDSGAYEQYF
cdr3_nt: TGTGCCATCAGTGACTCGGGGGCCTACGAGCAGTACTTC

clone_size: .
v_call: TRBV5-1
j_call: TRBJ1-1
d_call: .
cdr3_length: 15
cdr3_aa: CASSALRQENTEAFF
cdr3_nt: TGCGCCAGCAGCGCTCTTCGACAGGAGAACACTGAAGCTTTCTTT

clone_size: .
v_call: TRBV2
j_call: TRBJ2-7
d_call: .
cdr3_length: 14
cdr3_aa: CASSPIEGGDEQYF
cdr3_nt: TGTGCCAGCAGTCCGATAGAGGGAGGCGACGAGCAGTACTTC

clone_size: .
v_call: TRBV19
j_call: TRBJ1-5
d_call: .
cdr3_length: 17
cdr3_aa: CASSILAGAVGNQPQHF
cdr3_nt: TGTGCCAGTAGTATTCTCGCAGGGGCAGTAGGCAATCAGCCCCAGCATTTT